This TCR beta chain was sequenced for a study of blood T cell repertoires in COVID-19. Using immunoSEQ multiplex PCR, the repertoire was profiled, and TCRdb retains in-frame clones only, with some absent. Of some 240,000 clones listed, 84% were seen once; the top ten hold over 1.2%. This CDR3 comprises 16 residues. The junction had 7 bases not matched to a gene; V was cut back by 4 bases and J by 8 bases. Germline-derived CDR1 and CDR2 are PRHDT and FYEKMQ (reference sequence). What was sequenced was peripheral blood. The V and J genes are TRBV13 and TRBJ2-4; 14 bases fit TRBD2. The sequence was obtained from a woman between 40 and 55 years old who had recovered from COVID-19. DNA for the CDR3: TGTGCCAGCAGCTCCACCGGGACTAGCGGGGGAGACATTCAGTACTTC. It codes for CASSSTGTSGGDIQYF.